This T cell receptor (beta chain) was recorded in a study of human T cells and chemical hapten exposure. Regarding time point: pre-sensitization, week 0. As to treatment: therapeutic diphenylcyclopropenone sensitization with weekly scalp DPC. This clonotype turned up a few times. Between the trimmed V and J ends, which lost 0 bases and 5 bases, there was a span of 14 bases. Germline CDR1 SGDLS, CDR2 YYNGEE. The CDR3 loop spans 15 amino acids. One entry per CDR3 protein results from TCRdb running MiXCR on the RACE reads. The data contain 270,000 or so distinct CDR3 sequences, roughly 7.4% of them singletons.

The source was whole blood, collected in connection with sensitization to the hapten diphenylcyclopropenone (DPC). The clonotype originates from a man aged 18 to 29 with alopecia areata. Some clones in this sample may be carry-over from other donors' samples. The rearrangement uses TRBV9 and TRBJ2-5, with D perhaps matching TRBD1 (5 bases). CDR3 coding DNA: TGTGCCAGCAGCGTAGAGGAAGGGGCCGGGGAGACCCAGTACTTC. It translates to CASSVEEGAGETQYF.